The rows below give T cell receptor beta chains drawn from one sample of a study of blood T cell repertoires in COVID-19. Profiling relied on immunoSEQ multiplex PCR, and the TCRdb table lists in-frame clones only, not all of them. The sample holds roughly 380,000 clones, more than 70% seen once. Source material: PBMCs or T cells enriched from blood (not recorded which). The origin of the receptors is a woman between 25 and 40 years old who had been exposed to COVID-19. Each CDR3 is given without its conserved first and last residue. Fields, in order: J gene, V gene, CDR3 protein.

TRBJ2-5	TRBV11-3	ASSQYRVRCEETQY
TRBJ2-7	TRBV28	ASSFTSGRAHEQY
TRBJ1-6	TRBV10-3	AISEAFSYNSPLH
TRBJ2-7	TRBV10-3	AISESRGLHEQY
TRBJ1-5	TRBV2	ASSEQFDSNQPQH
TRBJ1-5	TRBV6-5	ASSYSAPGGNQPQH
TRBJ1-6	TRBV25-1	ASSLGGSNSPLH
TRBJ1-2	TRBV3-1/TRBV3-2	ASSQDTQIRRPGYT
TRBJ2-1	TRBV3-1/TRBV3-2	ASSPGLAGVYNEQF
TRBJ1-2	TRBV20-1	SASQGNYGYT
TRBJ1-1	TRBV28	ASSSGTGTNTEAF
TRBJ2-3	TRBV7-3	ASSLTTQTGTSRADTQY
TRBJ2-5	TRBV7-2	ASSLGRLAGSETQY
TRBJ2-5	TRBV15	ATSRVAGQYQETQY
TRBJ2-1	TRBV3-1/TRBV3-2	ASSPSGLYNEQF
TRBJ2-2	TRBV2	ASSYNTGELF
TRBJ1-2	TRBV3-1/TRBV3-2	ASSLWDRDGYT
TRBJ2-7	TRBV7-3	ASSLGVREGLEEQY
TRBJ1-2	TRBV28	ASSLLGPPGVNGYT
TRBJ1-2	TRBV19	ASSIVLAPYGYT
TRBJ1-4	TRBV27	ASSSVDTTNEKLF
TRBJ2-1	TRBV10-3	AISAAGTSSYNEQF
TRBJ1-5	TRBV6-5	ASSPDRANQPQH
TRBJ2-1	TRBV10-1	ASSSSQLNRGEQF
TRBJ1-1	TRBV12-3/TRBV12-4	ASSSRGKAF
TRBJ2-3	TRBV11-3	ASSLGRWRGPDTQY